The next 19 T cell receptor beta chains were all read from a single sample in a study of T cells in Graves' hyperthyroidism and ophthalmopathy. Amplification of TCR beta CDR3 regions was performed using RNA transcripts as template. Carried out on the TCR CDR3, a first-round RT-PCR used the HTBI primer set. Using its own MiXCR run on the multiplex PCR reads, TCRdb lists one record per CDR3 protein. The sample lists around 500,000 distinct CDR3 sequences, around 14% seen once, with about 17% in the top ten. The sample comprised blood. The receptors come from a woman aged 18-29 years with Graves' hyperthyroidism.

This clonotype has ten or more counts. The chain combines TRBV30 with TRBJ2-7; D remains unclear. The germline V and J ends were trimmed by 2 bases and 3 bases, with 8 bases remaining between them. The CDR3 runs 12 residues. The germline V gene has CDR1 GTSNPN and CDR2 SVGIG (reference sequence). CDR3 sequence reads: CAWSPLDYEQYF. CDR3 nucleotides: TGTGCCTGGAGTCCCCTGGACTACGAGCAGTACTTC.

Many counts were recorded for this clonotype. The CDR3 protein is CASSVVGASNNEQFF. The CDR3 region has the DNA TGTGCCAGCAGCGTAGTGGGGGCTAGCAACAATGAGCAGTTCTTC. This chain connects TRBV9 to TRBJ2-1; possible D gene TRBD1, 6 bases. Trimming pared 0 bases from V and 5 bases from J, leaving 12 bases between. This CDR3 comprises 15 residues. Looked up from germline, CDR1 is SGDLS and CDR2 is YYNGEE.

This clonotype was detected many times. The V gene is TRBV30, the J gene TRBJ1-1, with D perhaps TRBD1 (5 bases). CDR3 size: 13 residues. Germline-derived CDR1 and CDR2 are GTSNPN and SVGIG (reference sequence). V was cut by 2 bases and J by 4 bases, with 11 bases left in between. The CDR3 region is CAWSRGEFTEAFF. For the CDR3, the DNA is TGTGCCTGGAGTCGGGGGGAATTCACTGAAGCTTTCTTT.

In its sample, this clonotype was seen a few times. The chain employs TRBV5-4 and TRBJ2-1; 7 bases are a match to TRBD2. V gave up 0 bases and J gave up 1 base; unmatched junction bases: 13. The CDR3 consists of 19 residues. Germline V gives CDR1 SGHNT, CDR2 YYREEE (reference sequence). The CDR3 DNA follows: TGTGCCAGCAGCTTGGGGGGGGGAACAGGAACGATATCCTACAATGAGCAGTTCTTC. Protein product: CASSLGGGTGTISYNEQFF.

This clonotype was observed at least ten times. The chain links TRBV25-1 to TRBJ2-1, with D perhaps matching TRBD2 (6 bases). V shed 6 bases and J shed 7 bases, with 25 bases lying between them. Per germline, CDR1 MGHDK and CDR2 SYGVNS. The CDR3 consists of 17 residues. DNA for the CDR3: TGTGCCAGCAGCCACCCAGGCGCTAGCGTAAAACAGAATGAGCAGTTCTTC. It encodes CASSHPGASVKQNEQFF.

The rearrangement uses TRBV10-3 and TRBJ2-7; 7 bases fit TRBD2. The CDR3 is 15 amino acids. Germline V gene data show CDR1 as ENHRY and CDR2 as SYGVKD. The V gene end was trimmed by 0 bases and the J gene end by 3 bases; junction bases not matched to a gene: 5. The CDR3 sequence: CAISESGGRGYEQYF. The CDR3 nucleotides are TGTGCCATCAGTGAGTCAGGCGGGAGAGGCTACGAGCAGTACTTC.

DNA for the CDR3: TGTGCCACCAGCCCCTCACTGGCGGGAACCTCAGATACGCAGTATTTT. Translated, it gives CATSPSLAGTSDTQYF. This chain connects TRBV24-1 to TRBJ2-3, with a weak D call TRBD2 (6 bases). Germline loops: CDR1 KGHDR, CDR2 SFDVKD. CDR3 length equals 16 residues. V lost 7 bases, J lost 4 bases, and 20 bases lay in between.

Ten or more counts support this clonotype. The rearrangement uses TRBV2 and TRBJ1-2, with D possibly being TRBD1 (5 bases). The CDR3 spans 14 residues. CDR1 is SNHLY and CDR2 is FYNNEI in the germline V gene. The V gene lost 3 bases and the J gene lost 0 bases, with 8 bases spanning the gap. The CDR3 spells CASSDWGANYGYTF. The CDR3 DNA is TGTGCCAGCAGTGATTGGGGGGCTAACTATGGCTACACCTTC.

CDR3 residues: CASSGKGSPSTDTQYF. The CDR3 nucleotides are TGTGCCAGCTCAGGGAAAGGATCTCCCAGCACAGATACGCAGTATTTT. The chain combines TRBV7-3 with TRBJ2-3; TRBD1 is a possible D gene (5 bases). The germline CDR1 and CDR2 sequences are SGHTA and FQGTGA. Trimming removed 8 bases from V and 0 bases from J, with 18 bases in between. CDR3 length equals 16 residues.

Ten or more counts support this clonotype. The gene calls are TRBV19 and TRBJ1-5; D gene unclear. From germline, CDR1 is LNHDA and CDR2 SQIVND (reference sequence). This CDR3 is built from 15 residues. With 1 base removed from V and 0 bases from J, the gap between germline ends came to 7 bases. Here the CDR3 DNA reads TGTGCCAGTAGTATAGGCCACATTAGCAATCAGCCCCAGCATTTT. It encodes CASSIGHISNQPQHF.

In this sample, this clonotype turned up many times. The rearrangement joins TRBV3-1 to TRBJ2-1; D is ambiguous. CDR1 LGHDT and CDR2 YNNKEL come from the germline V gene (reference sequence). V was clipped by 3 bases and J by 6 bases, with 9 bases between them. The CDR3 totals 13 residues. In DNA form, the CDR3 reads TGTGCCAGCAGCCACGATTGGGTCAATGAGCAGTTCTTC. It codes for CASSHDWVNEQFF.

The rearrangement uses TRBV20-1 and TRBJ2-5; 10 bases are shared with TRBD1. The CDR3 sequence is 14 residues long. With V trimmed by 0 bases and J by 5 bases, 3 bases remained unmatched. The germline gives CDR1 DFQATT, CDR2 SNEGSKA (reference sequence). CDR3 residues: CSAREDRGSETQYF. In nucleotides, the CDR3 is TGCAGTGCTAGAGAGGACAGGGGGTCGGAGACCCAGTACTTC.

Only a few counts were recorded for this clonotype. The chain uses TRBV6-6 and TRBJ2-3; D unresolved. In germline, CDR1 is MNHNY, CDR2 SVGAGI (reference sequence). The CDR3 spans 15 residues. With 0 bases removed from V and 3 bases from J, the gap between germline ends came to 10 bases. CDR3: CASSYSGSLTDTQYF. CDR3 sequence (DNA): TGTGCCAGCAGTTACTCAGGCAGTTTAACAGATACGCAGTATTTT.

The chain combines TRBV20-1 with TRBJ2-7; no definite D call. Per germline, CDR1 DFQATT and CDR2 SNEGSKA (reference sequence). The CDR3 is made up of 13 amino acids. V lost 3 bases to trimming and J lost 4 bases, with 13 bases between them. The CDR3 here is CSASEARKYEQYF. The CDR3 nucleotides read TGCAGTGCTAGTGAGGCTAGAAAATACGAGCAGTACTTC.

This clonotype came up many times. This chain joins TRBV7-2 and TRBJ1-3; maybe TRBD1 (6 bases). The CDR3 runs to 13 residues. Germline-derived CDR1 and CDR2 are SGHTA and FQGNSA. The V end was cut by 4 bases, the J end by 4 bases, with 8 bases between. The CDR3 DNA sequence: TGTGCCAGCAGCTCAGGGGCCGGAAACACCATATATTTT. The encoded protein is CASSSGAGNTIYF.

This clonotype was seen many times. The chain recombines TRBV6-1 with TRBJ1-2; TRBD1 agrees at 7 bases. The CDR3 runs to 15 residues. V shed 5 bases and J 4 bases; nucleotides not matched to a gene: 10. Germline V gives CDR1 MNHNS, CDR2 SASEGT. CDR3 nucleotide sequence: TGTGCCAGCAGTTCAGACTGGGACAGCTTCTATGGCTACACCTTC. Translated, it gives CASSSDWDSFYGYTF.

In this sample, this clonotype turned up many times. The genes are TRBV7-9 and TRBJ2-7; 14 nucleotides agree with TRBD2. This CDR3 region has 14 residues. Germline lookup yields CDR1 SEHNR and CDR2 FQNEAQ (reference sequence). V lost 5 bases, J lost 7 bases, and 4 bases stayed unmatched. The CDR3 sequence is CASSPGLAGDEQYF. The CDR3, as DNA: TGTGCCAGCAGCCCGGGACTAGCGGGGGATGAGCAGTACTTC.

As for this clonotype: A read error is possible here, since a much larger clone lies one base away. The rearrangement links TRBV7-6 to TRBJ2-2; 8 bases agree with TRBD2. Germline V lookup: CDR1 SGHVS, CDR2 FNYEAQ. This CDR3 is built from 16 residues. With 11 bases clipped from V and 4 bases from J, the junction kept 15 bases outside the gene matches. CDR3 in amino acids: CACIPTAGAGTGELFF. The CDR3 DNA is TGTGCCTGCATCCCTACAGCGGGAGCGGGCACCGGGGAGCTGTTTTTT.

V is TRBV27 and J is TRBJ2-7; TRBD1 aligns across 9 bases. The ends lost 5 bases at V and 5 bases at J; junction bases unmatched: 10. This CDR3 region has 15 residues. Germline assignment: CDR1 MNHEY and CDR2 SMNVEV (reference sequence). The CDR3 spells CASSPRDREVDEQYF. CDR3 nucleotide sequence: TGTGCCAGCAGTCCACGGGACAGGGAGGTAGACGAGCAGTACTTC.